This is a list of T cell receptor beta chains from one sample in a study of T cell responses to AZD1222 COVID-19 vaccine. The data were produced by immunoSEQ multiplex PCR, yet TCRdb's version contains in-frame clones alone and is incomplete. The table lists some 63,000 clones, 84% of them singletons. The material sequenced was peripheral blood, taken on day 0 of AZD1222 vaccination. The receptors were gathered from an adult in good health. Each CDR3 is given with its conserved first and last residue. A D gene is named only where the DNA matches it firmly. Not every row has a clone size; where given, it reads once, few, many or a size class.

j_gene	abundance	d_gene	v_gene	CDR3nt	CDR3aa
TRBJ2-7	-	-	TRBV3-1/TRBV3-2	TGTGCCAGCAGCCAAGGACGGAGTAGCTCCTACGAGCAGTACTTC	CASSQGRSSSYEQYF
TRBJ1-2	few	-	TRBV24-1	TGTGCCACCAGTGATTTGATTGGGGGTGGCTACACCTTC	CATSDLIGGGYTF
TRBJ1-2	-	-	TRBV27	TGTGCCAGCAGTTCCTCCCGGGACGTAGATGGCTACACCTTC	CASSSSRDVDGYTF
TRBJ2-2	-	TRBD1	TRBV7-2	TGTGCCAGCAGCACACAGGGGGTTAACACCGGGGAGCTGTTTTTT	CASSTQGVNTGELFF
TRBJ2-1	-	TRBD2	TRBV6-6	TGTGCCAGCAGACTGGGACTAGCGGGATACAATGAGCAGTTCTTC	CASRLGLAGYNEQFF
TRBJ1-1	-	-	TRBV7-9	TGTGCCAGCAGCTTAAGGGCAGGGGCCACTGAAGCTTTCTTT	CASSLRAGATEAFF
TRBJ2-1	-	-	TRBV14	TGTGCCAGCAGCCTTGGACACAATGAGCAGTTCTTC	CASSLGHNEQFF
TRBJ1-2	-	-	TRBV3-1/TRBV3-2	TGTGCCAGCAGCCAAGGACACGGACAGCGCCATGGCTACACCTTC	CASSQGHGQRHGYTF
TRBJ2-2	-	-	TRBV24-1	TGTGCCACCAGTGATTTGCGCGGAGGGACCGGGGAGCTGTTTTTT	CATSDLRGGTGELFF
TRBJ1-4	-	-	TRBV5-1	TGCGCCAGCGCCGCGATCGAGGGGGAGGAAAAACTGTTTTTT	CASAAIEGEEKLFF
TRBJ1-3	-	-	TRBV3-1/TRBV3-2	TGTGCCAGCAGCCAAGAATCAGGGTTCTCTGGAAACACCATATATTTT	CASSQESGFSGNTIYF
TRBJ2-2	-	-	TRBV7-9	TGTGCCAGCAGCTTATGGGGGCGGGCGAACACCGGGGAGCTGTTTTTT	CASSLWGRANTGELFF
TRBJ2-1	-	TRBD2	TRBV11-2	TGTGCCAGCAGCCCTACCCCCGGGACTAGCTCCTACAATGAGCAGTTCTTC	CASSPTPGTSSYNEQFF
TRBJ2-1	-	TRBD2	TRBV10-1	TGCGCCAGCAGTGAGTTAACTAGCGGGAGGGCCAGAGGTGAGCAGTTCTTC	CASSELTSGRARGEQFF
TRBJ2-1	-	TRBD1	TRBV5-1	TGCGCCAGCAGCGACGGACAGGGGGCGTTTAATGAGCAGTTCTTC	CASSDGQGAFNEQFF
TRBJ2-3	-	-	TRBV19	TGTGCCAGTAGTATTCGACAGCACACAGATACGCAGTATTTT	CASSIRQHTDTQYF
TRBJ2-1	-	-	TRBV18	TGTGCCAGCTCACCACCGAGGGGCAGGAATGAGCAGTTCTTC	CASSPPRGRNEQFF
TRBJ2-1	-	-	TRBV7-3	TGTGCCAGCAGCTTATACCCAGGGGCTGGGAATGAGCAGTTCTTC	CASSLYPGAGNEQFF
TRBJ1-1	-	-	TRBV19	TGTGCCAGTAGTATTCGGGCTGGACAGTTGAACACTGAAGCTTTCTTT	CASSIRAGQLNTEAFF
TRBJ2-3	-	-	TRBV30	TGTGCCTGGAGTTACCGGGACACAGATACGCAGTATTTT	CAWSYRDTDTQYF
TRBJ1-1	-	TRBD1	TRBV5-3	TGTGCCAGAAGCTTGGGGACAGGGTACGCGGACACTGAAGCTTTCTTT	CARSLGTGYADTEAFF
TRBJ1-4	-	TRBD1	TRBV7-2	TGTGCCAGCAGCCTGGACAGGGGCAATGAAAAACTGTTTTTT	CASSLDRGNEKLFF
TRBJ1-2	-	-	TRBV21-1	TGTGCCAGCAGCAAAAACAGGGGGATCTTCGGGGGCTACACCTTC	CASSKNRGIFGGYTF
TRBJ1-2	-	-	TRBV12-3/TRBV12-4	TGTGCCAGCAGTCCGGAGATAGGGAATGGCTACACCTTC	CASSPEIGNGYTF
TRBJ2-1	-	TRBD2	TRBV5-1	TGCGCCAGCAGCTCGGGGACTAGCGGGAGAGACAATGAGCAGTTCTTC	CASSSGTSGRDNEQFF
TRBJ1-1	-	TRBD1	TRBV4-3	TGCGCCAGCAGCCAAGAGATGACAGGGGGCAGGTTTTTT	CASSQEMTGGRFF
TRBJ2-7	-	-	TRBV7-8	TGTGCCAGCAGCTACGGACTCAACAGGCAGTACTTC	CASSYGLNRQYF
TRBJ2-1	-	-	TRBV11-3	TGTGCCAGCAGCTCTCGCGACTGGGGCAATGAGCAGTTCTTC	CASSSRDWGNEQFF
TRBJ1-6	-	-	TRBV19	TGTGCCAGTAGTATCGGGATCACCTCACCCCTCCACTTT	CASSIGITSPLHF
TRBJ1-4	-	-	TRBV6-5	TGTGCCAGCAGTTACTCCCAGGGCGTAAATGAAAAACTGTTTTTT	CASSYSQGVNEKLFF
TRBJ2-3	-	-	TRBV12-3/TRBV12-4	TGTGCCAGCAGTCGCCAAGAATTGGATACGCAGTATTTT	CASSRQELDTQYF
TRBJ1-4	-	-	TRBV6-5	TGTGCCAGCAGTTACGGGGCAGCTACTAATGAAAAACTGTTTTTT	CASSYGAATNEKLFF
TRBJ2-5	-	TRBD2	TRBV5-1	TGCGCCAGCAGCTTGGGGGCGGGAGCACGGGAGACCCAGTACTTC	CASSLGAGARETQYF
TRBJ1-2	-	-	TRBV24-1	TGTGCCACCAGTGAACAGGGAACCGATGGCTACACCTTC	CATSEQGTDGYTF
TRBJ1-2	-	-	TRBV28	TGTGCCAGCAGTCCTCGATCCGGGAATTGGGGCTACACCTTC	CASSPRSGNWGYTF
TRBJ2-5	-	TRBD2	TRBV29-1	TGCAGCGCACTAGCGGGAATGGGAGAGACCCAGTACTTC	CSALAGMGETQYF
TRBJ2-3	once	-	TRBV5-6	TGTGCCAGCAGCCTCGGGTTCCCCCCAGATACGCAGTATTTT	CASSLGFPPDTQYF
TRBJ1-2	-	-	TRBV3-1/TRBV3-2	TGTGCCAGCAGCCAAGATTGGCAGGGGAGGGGTGGCTACACCTTC	CASSQDWQGRGGYTF
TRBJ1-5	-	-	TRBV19	TGTGCCAGTAGTATGGACGGGAGCAATCAGCCCCAGCATTTT	CASSMDGSNQPQHF
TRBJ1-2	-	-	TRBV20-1	TGCAGTGTGGACTACCGGGATGGCTACACCTTC	CSVDYRDGYTF
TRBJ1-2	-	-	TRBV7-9	TGTGCCAGCAGCCTAGGAAACCCGTGGGGCTACACCTTC	CASSLGNPWGYTF
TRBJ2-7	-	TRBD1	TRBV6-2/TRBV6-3	TGTGCCAGCAGCGCCCCGGGACAGGTAAAGGACGAGCAGTACTTC	CASSAPGQVKDEQYF
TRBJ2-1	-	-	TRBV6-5	TGTGCCAGCAGCTACGGGCCCAATGAGCAGTTCTTC	CASSYGPNEQFF
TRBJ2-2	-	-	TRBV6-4	TGTGCCAGCAGTGACAAGCCTAGCCTAGGCGGGGAGCTGTTTTTT	CASSDKPSLGGELFF
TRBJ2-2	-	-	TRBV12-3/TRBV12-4	TGTGCCAGCAGGTCAGGGTCTTGGGAGCTGTTTTTT	CASRSGSWELFF
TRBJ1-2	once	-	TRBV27	TGTGCCAGCAGCCTGGACGAAAACTATGGCTACACCTTC	CASSLDENYGYTF
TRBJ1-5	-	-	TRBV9	TGTGCCAGCAGCAGGTTAGGGGGGAGCAATCAGCCCCAGCATTTT	CASSRLGGSNQPQHF
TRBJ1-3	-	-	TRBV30	TGTGCCTGGACCGGGGCTGGAAACACCATATATTTT	CAWTGAGNTIYF